This TCR beta chain stems from a study of shared clonotypes between healthy human individuals (dated by TCRdb to the early 2020s). In terms of the full investigation: The cohort included a few men and two women between 18 and 49 years of age. For each donor, CD4 naive and CD4 memory were each run on three plates, CD8 naive on two plates, and CD8 memory on one plate. To estimate repertoire size and how much clonotypes are shared between individuals, the study performed deep sequencing of blood TCR repertoires from a handful of healthy adults. To increase sequencing depth and limit assay-specific biases, TCR repertoire library preparation and sequencing were carried out by different laboratories using diverse techniques. Leukapheresis yielded between about 0.94 and 8.9 billion PBMCs per donor. Overall study results and their limits: Sampling was restricted to blood, and TCR repertoires in tissues likely differ from the TCR repertoires found in blood. The small number of donors limited the genetic and exposure-history diversity represented. Larger estimated clonotype richness was generally found for naive subsets than for memory subsets. Clonotypes shared by all four sorted-subset donors showed higher generation probabilities than non-shared clonotypes. Even with the large sequencing depth, rarefaction of the sorted-subset datasets indicated that sequencing was incomplete. Based on pairwise subsampling, the degree of clonotype sharing among donors was expected to be affected by sequencing depth. Sharing across several donors was observed for 5% to 6.5% of naive CD4, over 3% of naive CD8, roughly 2.4% of memory CD4, and about 0.39% of memory CD8 clonotypes.

Comment on this clone: The specificity of this receptor is unknown. It has no much larger one-base neighbor in the sample; base qualities were not kept.

Using the deep immunoSEQ assay, TCR CDR3 regions were amplified from genomic DNA by multiplex PCR. Extracted genomic DNA from each cell subset was distributed evenly across all wells of several immunoSEQ 96-well plates, and each plate was treated as a replicate. For sorted subsets, each replicate PCR was loaded with about 0.2 ug genomic DNA, equivalent to roughly 30,000 T cell genomes. Purified libraries were measured with a Qubit 3.0 fluorometer, size-checked on a Bioanalyzer 2100, and measured again with the KAPA Library Quantification kit. A separate single-read 150-cycle Illumina NextSeq 550 flow cell was used to sequence each immunoSEQ 96-well plate. In the paper's pipeline: Because the immunoSEQ output included only junctional sequences and no quality scores, the filtering could not be the same as the filtering used for full-length reads. To assign V/J genes and CDR3, sequences were annotated against IMGT germline references using PyIR, a Python wrapper for IgBLAST v1.9. Reads were removed for weak V/J assignments (E-value above 1e-6), missing CDR3, stop codons, out-of-frame junctions, or ambiguous translated residues. V3J clonotypes were defined as sequences sharing the same inferred V gene, J gene, and CDR3 amino acid sequence. Percentage overlap between repertoires was calculated by dividing the number of shared unique clonotypes by the size of the smaller repertoire. RTK rarefaction, the Chao1 estimator, and Recon v2.1 estimates of unobserved clonotypes were used to assess repertoire richness. OLGA was used to compute generation probabilities for all TCRbeta clonotypes that the gDNA method yielded from a few donors. Entries here come from immuneACCESS through TCRdb and include only in-frame sequences with V and J called. Some clones fail to appear in such tables; in the studies checked, an unresolved V gene covers under half of the shortfall, and the cause of the remainder is unknown. V, J and clone size are those of that table, while D and trimming were read from the DNA. The sample table contains 2 million to 2.5 million clones; only one count was recorded for more than 80% of them. The ten top clones hold 0.39% of the sample.

There are 14 amino acids in the CDR3, from cysteine to phenylalanine inclusive. The read is trimmed to its CDR3 DNA, 42 bases read in frame from base 1. The junction shows trimming of 5 bases on V and 1 base on J, plus 11 bases between the germline ends. CDR1 GTSNPN and CDR2 SVGIG were looked up in the germline V gene (reference sequence). The donors were healthy, HIV-negative adults who had no recently reported acute infections or vaccinations. Every donor was a Caucasian adult living in Nashville, Tennessee, USA. CD4+ T cells were enriched by magnetic negative selection; naive cells were then positively selected on CD45RA, and the negative fraction formed the memory subset. Blood was collected by leukapheresis, and PBMCs were isolated by Ficoll-Histopaque density gradient centrifugation and then cryopreserved in liquid nitrogen vapor phase. Analytical flow cytometry was used to check the purity and quantity of every magnetically sorted T cell population. Genomic DNA was isolated from every sorted fraction and measured by UV absorbance on a Nanodrop 2000c.

This receptor chain uses TRBV30 and TRBJ2-2; the D gene is perhaps TRBD1, on 5 matching bases. Sequenced material: naive CD4+ T cells from PBMCs. The cell subset or site label, as the study defines it: CD45RA+ positively selected. The sequence came from a man aged 18-30 years in good health. Some clones in this sample may be carry-over from other donors' samples. The CDR3 amino acid sequence is: CAWGSRGNTGELFF. The nucleotides read TGTGCCTGGGGGTCTAGGGGGAACACCGGGGAGCTGTTTTTT.